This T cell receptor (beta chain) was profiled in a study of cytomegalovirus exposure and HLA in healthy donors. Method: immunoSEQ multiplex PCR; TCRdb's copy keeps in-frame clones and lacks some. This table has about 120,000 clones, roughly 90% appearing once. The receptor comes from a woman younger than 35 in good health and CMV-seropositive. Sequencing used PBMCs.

Here the CDR3 DNA reads TGTGCCTGGAGTGTACTTCCAAGAACGGGCTCTGGGGCCAACGTCCTGACTTTC. This encodes CAWSVLPRTGSGANVLTF. This chain links TRBV30 with TRBJ2-6; D gene uncertain. Germline values: CDR1 GTSNPN, CDR2 SVGIG (reference sequence). Trimming pared 0 bases from V and 0 bases from J, leaving 15 bases between. The CDR3 extends over 18 amino acids.